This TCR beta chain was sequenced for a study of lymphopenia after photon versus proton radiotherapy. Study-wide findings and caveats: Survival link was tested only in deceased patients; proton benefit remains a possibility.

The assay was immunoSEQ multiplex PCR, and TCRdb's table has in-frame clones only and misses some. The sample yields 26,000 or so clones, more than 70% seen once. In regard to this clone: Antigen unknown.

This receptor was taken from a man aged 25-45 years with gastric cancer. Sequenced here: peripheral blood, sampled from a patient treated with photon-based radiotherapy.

In DNA, the CDR3 is TGTGCCAGTAGTATCCGGGGCAACACCGGGGAGCTGTTTTTT. It specifies CASSIRGNTGELFF. The chain has TRBV19 and TRBJ2-2; D might be TRBD1 or TRBD2, each matching 5 bases. Trimming pared 3 bases from V and 2 bases from J, leaving 7 bases between. CDR1 is LNHDA, CDR2 SQIVND, per germline (reference sequence). CDR3 length: 14 residues.